The clone carrying this TCR beta chain has at least ten counts. What it recognizes is unknown. This sample is drawn from a study of neurological immune-mediated disorders. Study-level points and caveats: HTLV-1-associated myelopathy ranked highest for TCR clonal expansion and multiple sclerosis lowest, beneath healthy controls.

Time point specified: longitudinal time-point 3. Unsorted libraries were prepared from 2 million PBMCs that had been stored at -80 C. One entry per CDR3 protein results from TCRdb running MiXCR on the 5' RACE reads. The sample has 95,000 to 110,000 distinct CDR3 sequences, about a tenth seen once. CDR1 and CDR2 (germline): MNHNS, SASEGT. The CDR3 is 15 residues long. Trimming pared 8 bases from V and 2 bases from J, leaving 16 bases between. Sequenced: PBMCs. The chain joins TRBV6-1 to TRBJ1-5; D is ambiguous. The clonotype originates from a female donor with HTLV-1-associated myelopathy (HAM/TSP). The CDR3 DNA is TGTGCCAGCTCTCTGAGGTGGGGTGGCAATCAGCCCCAGCATTTT. Translation gives CASSLRWGGNQPQHF.